These 29 T cell receptor beta chains came from one sample sequenced in a study of blood T cell repertoires in COVID-19. This table comes from immunoSEQ multiplex PCR, and its TCRdb copy is limited to in-frame clones, with some not included. The sample lists a few hundred thousand clones, roughly nine tenths occurring once. The sample comprised PBMCs or T cells enriched from blood (not recorded which). The receptors derive from a man aged 18 to 30 who had recovered from COVID-19.

This chain uses TRBV7-9 with TRBJ2-2; TRBD2 matches 15 bases. The J segment lost 7 bases and the V segment lost 5 bases, leaving 8 bases of the junction unmatched. The V gene's germline CDR1 is SEHNR and CDR2 FQNEAQ (reference sequence). The CDR3 spans 17 residues. The CDR3 sequence is CASSRGLAGGFIGELFF. CDR3 DNA: TGTGCCAGCAGCCGGGGACTAGCGGGAGGTTTTATCGGGGAGCTGTTTTTT.

V and J are TRBV7-2 and TRBJ2-1, with a possible D match to TRBD1 (6 bases). This CDR3 has 13 amino acids. With 5 bases removed from V and 10 bases from J, the gap between germline ends came to 15 bases. CDR1 is SGHTA, CDR2 FQGNSA, per germline. CDR3 sequence: CASSINAGEEQFF. For the CDR3, the DNA is TGTGCCAGCAGCATAAACGCAGGGGAGGAGCAGTTCTTC.

This clone showed up just a few times. The CDR3 reads CASSQETGGNSPLHF. CDR3 nucleotides: TGTGCCAGCAGCCAAGAAACAGGGGGAAATTCACCCCTCCACTTT. This chain connects TRBV14 to TRBJ1-6; TRBD1 matches 8 bases. The CDR3 has 15 residues. With 0 bases clipped from V and 7 bases from J, the junction kept 2 bases outside the gene matches. Germline CDR1 reads SGHDN; CDR2 reads FVKESK. Supplemented by reference TRBV14 and TRBJ1-6, the full variable domain reads EAGVTQFPSHSVIEKGQTVTLRCDPISGHDNLYWYRRVMGKEIKFLLHFVKESKQDESGMPNNRFLAERTGGTYSTLKVQPAELEDSGVYFCASSQETGGNSPLHFGNGTRLTVT.

The genes are TRBV9 and TRBJ2-5, with 7 bases lining up with TRBD1. After removal of 4 bases from V and 5 bases from J, the junction contained 8 bases not matched to a gene. The CDR3 is 14 amino acids. Germline assignment: CDR1 SGDLS and CDR2 YYNGEE. The CDR3 protein is CASSPRQGVETQYF. The CDR3 coding sequence is TGTGCCAGCAGCCCACGACAGGGAGTGGAGACCCAGTACTTC.

J is TRBJ1-2 and V is TRBV27, with D possibly TRBD1 on 5 matching bases. Trimming pared 6 bases from V and 6 bases from J, leaving 26 bases between. The CDR3 extends over 17 amino acids. Germline V gives CDR1 MNHEY, CDR2 SMNVEV (reference sequence). As DNA, the CDR3 is TGTGCCAGCAGGAGCCATAACATTGGACAATCGGGGGATGGCTACACCTTC. Its protein product is CASRSHNIGQSGDGYTF.

The chain employs TRBV9 and TRBJ2-7; the D gene is possibly TRBD2 (6 bases). CDR1 SGDLS and CDR2 YYNGEE come from the germline V gene. This CDR3 comprises 14 residues. Trimming took off 6 bases at V and 3 bases at J, with 16 bases between the two ends. CDR3 in amino acids: CASTPEGKDYEQYF. The CDR3 nucleotides are TGTGCCAGCACCCCGGAGGGAAAGGACTACGAGCAGTACTTC.

The gene calls are TRBV28 and TRBJ2-7; D gene uncertain. The CDR3 runs 15 residues. The V end was cut by 3 bases, the J end by 0 bases, with 12 bases between. Germline V CDR1 and CDR2: MDHEN, SYDVKM. This CDR3 reads CASSFGGSSSYEQYF. The DNA for the CDR3 is TGTGCCAGCAGTTTCGGTGGTTCTAGCTCCTACGAGCAGTACTTC.

V and J are TRBV5-6 and TRBJ2-3; tentatively, D is TRBD2 (5 bases). Germline V gene sequence: CDR1 SGHDT, CDR2 YYEEEE. This CDR3 spans 14 amino acids. Trimming cost V 5 bases and J 6 bases, with 16 bases left between them. The CDR3 is CASRVSWTGDTQYF. The CDR3 coding sequence is TGTGCCAGCAGGGTATCGTGGACGGGGGATACGCAGTATTTT. The complete variable domain, with remaining parts taken from reference TRBV5-6 and TRBJ2-3, reads DAGVTQSPTHLIKTRGQQVTLRCSPKSGHDTVSWYQQALGQGPQFIFQYYEEEERQRGNFPDRFSGHQFPNYSSELNVNALLLGDSALYLCASRVSWTGDTQYFGPGTRLTVL.

As concerns this clone: Additional DNA sequences in this sample encode the identical CDR3. V usage is TRBV27 and J usage is TRBJ2-3; 11 bases line up with TRBD2. The germline CDR1 and CDR2 sequences are MNHEY and SMNVEV (reference sequence). V shed 4 bases, J shed 2 bases, and the junction held 5 bases outside the gene matches. The CDR3 consists of 16 residues. The CDR3: CASSSLAGGYTDTQYF. The CDR3 DNA follows: TGTGCCAGCAGTTCATTAGCGGGGGGGTACACAGATACGCAGTATTTT.

The chain carries TRBV5-5 and TRBJ2-7; 7 bases are shared with TRBD1. J was trimmed by 4 bases and V by 0 bases; bases with no gene match: 4. The CDR3 length is 14 residues. CDR1 and CDR2 from the germline V gene are SGHKS and YYEKEE (reference sequence). The CDR3, as DNA: TGTGCCAGCAGCTTGGGTGGGACAGAGTACGAGCAGTACTTC. It is translated as CASSLGGTEYEQYF.

This clone was observed a single time. The chain couples TRBV7-2 to TRBJ2-1, with D tentatively TRBD2 (5 bases). This CDR3 spans 14 amino acids. Germline CDR1 and CDR2: SGHTA and FQGNSA. Between the trimmed V and J ends, which lost 1 base and 6 bases, there was a span of 10 bases. The CDR3 sequence is CASSLDGLRNEQFF. The CDR3 coding sequence is TGTGCCAGCAGCTTAGATGGACTCCGCAATGAGCAGTTCTTC.

For the CDR3, the DNA is TGTGCCAGCACCCCTACGGGACATTCATTCGAGCAGTACTTC. It is translated as CASTPTGHSFEQYF. The chain carries TRBV5-6 and TRBJ2-7; perhaps TRBD1 as D (6 bases). The V gene lost 6 bases and the J gene lost 6 bases, with 19 bases spanning the gap. Germline V gene sequence: CDR1 SGHDT, CDR2 YYEEEE. This CDR3 comprises 14 residues.

The gene calls are TRBV28 and TRBJ2-1; 9 bases are a match to TRBD2. Per the germline V gene, CDR1 is MDHEN and CDR2 is SYDVKM. The ends lost 6 bases at V and 8 bases at J; junction bases unmatched: 11. The CDR3 has 15 amino acids. The CDR3 nucleotides read TGTGCCAGCAGCTCTTCTGCTAGCGGGAATTATGAGCAGTTCTTC. It translates to CASSSSASGNYEQFF.

The chain links TRBV5-1 to TRBJ1-4; 7 bases are a match to TRBD1. The ends lost 4 bases at V and 7 bases at J; junction bases unmatched: 22. The CDR3 consists of 19 residues. Germline V lookup: CDR1 SGHRS, CDR2 YFSETQ. The CDR3 is CASSPSSRDSTPRGEKLFF. CDR3 DNA: TGCGCCAGCAGCCCGTCATCCCGGGACAGTACTCCCCGGGGTGAAAAACTGTTTTTT.

The chain joins TRBV19 to TRBJ2-3; a possible D gene is TRBD1 (5 bases). This CDR3 is built from 15 residues. Germline V gives CDR1 LNHDA, CDR2 SQIVND (reference sequence). With 1 base removed from V and 1 base from J, the gap between germline ends came to 9 bases. The CDR3: CASSIGTPRTDTQYF. In DNA, the CDR3 is TGTGCCAGTAGTATAGGGACACCGCGCACAGATACGCAGTATTTT.

The genes are TRBV7-9 and TRBJ2-7, with 7 bases fitting TRBD2. The CDR3 sequence is 15 residues long. V lost 6 bases to trimming and J lost 0 bases; unmatched junction nucleotides: 8. Germline V CDR1 and CDR2: SEHNR, FQNEAQ (reference sequence). CDR3 in amino acids: CASRKEGRDSYEQYF. The CDR3 DNA reads as TGTGCCAGCAGGAAGGAGGGGAGGGACTCCTACGAGCAGTACTTC.

This chain joins TRBV7-3 and TRBJ2-3, with 8 nucleotides matching TRBD2. The V and J ends lost 5 bases and 2 bases, in that order; junction bases with no gene match: 21. CDR1 and CDR2 from the germline V gene are SGHTA and FQGTGA. The CDR3 runs 20 residues. The CDR3 DNA is TGTGCCAGCAGCAGAGGACTAACGATTCAGGGTAGCGGGGACACAGATACGCAGTATTTT. Amino acids: CASSRGLTIQGSGDTDTQYF.

The rearrangement links TRBV18 to TRBJ1-3; D might be TRBD1 (5 bases). Between the trimmed V and J ends, which lost 3 bases and 8 bases, there was a span of 17 bases. In germline, CDR1 is KGHSH, CDR2 LQKENI. The CDR3 totals 15 residues. The CDR3 DNA reads TGTGCCAGCTCACCTCCCGGATCGGGGGTATACACCATATATTTT. Protein product: CASSPPGSGVYTIYF.

The CDR3 coding sequence is TGTGCCACCAGCAGAGGAAGCGGGGTAGTTGGAAACATTCAGTACTTC. It is translated as CATSRGSGVVGNIQYF. The chain uses TRBV15 and TRBJ2-4; 7 positions match TRBD2. Germline V gene sequence: CDR1 LNHNV, CDR2 YYDKDF (reference sequence). This CDR3 is 16 amino acids long. The V segment lost 1 base and the J segment 6 bases; nucleotides outside the gene matches: 9. The full variable domain, in which reference TRBV15 and TRBJ2-4 provide the parts outside the CDR3, is DAMVIQNPRYQVTQFGKPVTLSCSQTLNHNVMYWYQQKSSQAPKLLFHYYDKDFNNEADTPDNFQSRRPNTSFCFLDIRSPGLGDTAMYLCATSRGSGVVGNIQYFGAGTRLSVL.

The chain joins TRBV2 to TRBJ2-2, with D possibly being TRBD2 (7 bases). Germline assignment: CDR1 SNHLY and CDR2 FYNNEI. The ends were cut back, 10 bases at V and 4 bases at J, with 16 bases in the middle. This CDR3 is 14 amino acids long. The CDR3 nucleotides are TGTGCCACCTCCGGGGGGCAGGGCACCGGGGAGCTGTTTTTT. Amino acids: CATSGGQGTGELFF. Full variable domain (rest looked up from reference TRBV2 and TRBJ2-2): EPEVTQTPSHQVTQMGQEVILRCVPISNHLYFYWYRQILGQKVEFLVSFYNNEISEKSEIFDDQFSVERPDGSNFTLKIRSTKLEDSAMYFCATSGGQGTGELFFGEGSRLTVL.

The chain links TRBV5-1 to TRBJ2-1; 11 positions match TRBD2. This CDR3 is 20 amino acids long. The V gene end was trimmed by 4 bases and the J gene end by 6 bases; junction bases not matched to a gene: 21. The germline CDR1 and CDR2 sequences are SGHRS and YFSETQ. The CDR3 coding sequence is TGCGCCAGCAGCCCACGAAGTGCTAGCGGGGGGTTCCCAGGTCGCAATGAGCAGTTCTTC. It translates to CASSPRSASGGFPGRNEQFF.

This clone has at least ten counts. V gene TRBV12-3 or TRBV12-4 combines with J gene TRBJ1-1; D not resolved. The CDR3 sequence is 12 residues long. Trimming shortened V by 7 bases and J by 3 bases, and 9 bases separated the two germline ends. CDR3 nucleotides: TGTGCCAGCACCATGGCTGACACTGAAGCTTTCTTT. Its translation is CASTMADTEAFF.

This clone was detected only a few times. CDR3 DNA sequence: TGTGCCAGCAGCTCGAACAGCGGGAGCGGCGCCTACGAGCAGTACTTC. This sequence encodes CASSSNSGSGAYEQYF. The chain joins TRBV7-9 to TRBJ2-7; 8 bases are shared with TRBD2. The CDR3 runs 16 residues. J gave up 2 bases and V 4 bases, and 10 bases lay outside the gene matches. Germline CDR1 and CDR2: SEHNR and FQNEAQ (reference sequence). The full variable domain, rest sourced from reference TRBV7-9 and TRBJ2-7, is DTGVSQNPRHKITKRGQNVTFRCDPISEHNRLYWYRQTLGQGPEFLTYFQNEAQLEKSRLLSDRFSAERPKGSFSTLEIQRTEQGDSAMYLCASSSNSGSGAYEQYFGPGTRLTVT.

This clone has a single count. The CDR3 sequence is CASSSGTGELFF. The CDR3 DNA reads as TGTGCCAGTAGCTCGGGGACCGGGGAGCTGTTTTTT. The genes are TRBV19 and TRBJ2-2; tentatively, D is TRBD2 (5 bases). CDR1 LNHDA and CDR2 SQIVND come from the germline V gene (reference sequence). V shed 6 bases and J shed 5 bases, with 7 bases lying between them. This CDR3 is 12 amino acids long.

The rearrangement uses TRBV7-9 and TRBJ2-5, with 10 positions matching TRBD1. J was trimmed by 5 bases and V by 4 bases; bases with no gene match: 4. Per germline, CDR1 SEHNR and CDR2 FQNEAQ (reference sequence). This CDR3 is built from 14 residues. The CDR3 DNA reads TGTGCCAGCAGCTCACCGGGACAGGGGGAGACCCAGTACTTC. Its protein is CASSSPGQGETQYF.

The rearrangement joins TRBV30 to TRBJ1-2; D remains unclear. The CDR3 spans 12 residues. Germline lookup yields CDR1 GTSNPN and CDR2 SVGIG (reference sequence). Trimming stripped 0 bases from V and 7 bases from J, with 9 bases between. The CDR3 sequence is CAWSVSPGGYTF. The CDR3 coding sequence is TGTGCCTGGAGTGTGTCGCCGGGTGGCTACACCTTC.

Details on this clone: Being one base from a much bigger clone, this may be a read error. The same CDR3 can be traced to other DNA sequences in this sample. The rearrangement links TRBV5-1 to TRBJ1-1, with TRBD1 matching over 7 bases. V trimming: 0 bases; J trimming: 4 bases; junction bases outside the gene matches: 0. This CDR3 has 13 amino acids. Germline V lookup: CDR1 SGHRS, CDR2 YFSETQ. The CDR3 sequence: CASSLDRGTEAFF. In nucleotides, the CDR3 is TGCGCCAGCAGCTTGGACAGGGGCACTGAAGCTTTCTTT.

This chain uses TRBV4-3 with TRBJ2-2; 9 bases map to TRBD2. This CDR3 is built from 15 residues. Germline trimming cut 8 bases from V and 5 bases from J; bases unmatched to any gene: 9. Per the germline V gene, CDR1 is LGHNA and CDR2 is YSLEER. The CDR3 DNA sequence: TGCGCCAGCCCTGTAGCGGGAGTAAGGACCGGGGAGCTGTTTTTT. Translating it yields CASPVAGVRTGELFF.

This chain links TRBV28 with TRBJ1-1; maybe TRBD1 (6 bases). In germline, CDR1 is MDHEN, CDR2 SYDVKM. The CDR3 is 16 residues long. V was shortened by 1 base and J by 5 bases, with 17 bases between the two germline ends. CDR3 loop: CASSLSVGSGVTEAFF. The CDR3 nucleotides read TGTGCCAGCAGTTTATCGGTTGGGTCAGGGGTGACTGAAGCTTTCTTT.